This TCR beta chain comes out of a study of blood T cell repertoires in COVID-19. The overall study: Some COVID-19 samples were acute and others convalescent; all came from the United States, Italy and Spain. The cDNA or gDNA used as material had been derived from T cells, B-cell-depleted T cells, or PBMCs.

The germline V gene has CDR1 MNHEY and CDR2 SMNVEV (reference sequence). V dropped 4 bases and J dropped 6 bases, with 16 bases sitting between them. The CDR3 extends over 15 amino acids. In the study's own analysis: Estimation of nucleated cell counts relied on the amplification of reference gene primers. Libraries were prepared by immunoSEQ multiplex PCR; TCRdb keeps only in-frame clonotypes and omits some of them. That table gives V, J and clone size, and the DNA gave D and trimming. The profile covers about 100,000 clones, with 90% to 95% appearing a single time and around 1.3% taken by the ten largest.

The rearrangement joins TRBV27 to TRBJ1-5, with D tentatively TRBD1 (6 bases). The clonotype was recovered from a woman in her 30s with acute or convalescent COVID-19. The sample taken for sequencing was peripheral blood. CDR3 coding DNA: TGTGCCAGCAGTTCCGGGGGGGCCAGTTTTCAGCCCCAGCATTTT. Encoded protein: CASSSGGASFQPQHF.